A single sample gave rise to the 28 T cell receptor beta chains below, sequenced in a study of blood T cell repertoires in COVID-19. TCRdb keeps only in-frame clones here, not all; method: immunoSEQ multiplex PCR. The sample includes about 200,000 clones, 86% of them seen just once. The material sequenced was PBMCs or T cells enriched from blood (not recorded which). The receptors shown here come from a man aged 35 to 55 with acute COVID-19.

CDR3 coding DNA: TGTGCCAGCAGCTTGGGCGGGAGGATACACGAGCAGTACTTC. It yields the protein CASSLGGRIHEQYF. The chain couples TRBV13 to TRBJ2-7, with 8 bases that match TRBD2. Germline values: CDR1 PRHDT, CDR2 FYEKMQ (reference sequence). V shed 3 bases and J 5 bases; nucleotides not matched to a gene: 6. The CDR3 extends over 14 amino acids.

J is TRBJ2-2 and V is TRBV4-2; a weak D match, TRBD2 (5 bases). This CDR3 is built from 16 residues. Germline CDR1 LGHNA, CDR2 YNFKEQ. V lost 0 bases and J 0 bases, leaving 8 bases between the germline ends. The CDR3 DNA reads as TGTGCCAGCAGCCAAGATACGGGATCGAACACCGGGGAGCTGTTTTTT. Translation gives CASSQDTGSNTGELFF.

The chain links TRBV10-3 to TRBJ2-1; 16 bases align to TRBD2. Germline V CDR1 and CDR2: ENHRY, SYGVKD. This CDR3 is built from 18 residues. The junction had 10 bases not matched to a gene; V was cut back by 4 bases and J by 7 bases. The CDR3 protein is CAISAGTSGRAGRNEQFF. CDR3 DNA sequence: TGTGCCATCAGTGCCGGGACTAGCGGGAGGGCCGGTCGAAATGAGCAGTTCTTC.

CDR3 in amino acids: CAWSPKRDSLGQPQHF. CDR3 bases: TGTGCCTGGAGTCCTAAACGCGACAGTCTGGGCCAGCCCCAGCATTTT. The chain employs TRBV30 and TRBJ1-5; D might be TRBD1 (5 bases). V lost 2 bases to trimming and J lost 7 bases, with 21 bases between them. Germline V CDR1 and CDR2: GTSNPN, SVGIG (reference sequence). The CDR3 loop spans 16 amino acids.

As DNA, the CDR3 is TGTGCCTGGAGCCTAGCGGGAGATACGCAGTATTTT. This sequence encodes CAWSLAGDTQYF. The chain links TRBV30 to TRBJ2-3; TRBD2 agrees at 8 bases. The CDR3 is 12 amino acids. J lost 5 bases, V lost 3 bases, and 1 base had no gene match. Germline V gene lookup returns CDR1 GTSNPN and CDR2 SVGIG (reference sequence).

Regarding this clone: The same CDR3 can be traced to other DNA sequences in this sample. The CDR3 loop reads CASQSSTQRTGELFF. DNA of the CDR3: TGTGCCAGTCAGAGTAGCACCCAACGCACCGGGGAGCTGTTTTTT. The chain has TRBV7-3 and TRBJ2-2, with D uncertain. CDR1 is SGHTA, CDR2 FQGTGA, per germline. V lost 9 bases and J lost 4, with 18 bases in between. This CDR3 has 15 amino acids.

This clone came up a few times. This chain connects TRBV15 to TRBJ2-7, with 9 bases identical to TRBD2. CDR1 is LNHNV and CDR2 is YYDKDF in the germline V gene (reference sequence). V was clipped by 3 bases and J by 2 bases; unmatched bases: 5. This CDR3 comprises 15 residues. The CDR3 sequence: CATSSKAGGPYEQYF. The CDR3 DNA reads as TGTGCCACCAGCAGCAAAGCGGGGGGACCCTACGAGCAGTACTTC. Full variable domain (remainder filled in from reference TRBV15 and TRBJ2-7): DAMVIQNPRYQVTQFGKPVTLSCSQTLNHNVMYWYQQKSSQAPKLLFHYYDKDFNNEADTPDNFQSRRPNTSFCFLDIRSPGLGDTAMYLCATSSKAGGPYEQYFGPGTRLTVT.

Concerning this clone: This sample also contains other DNA sequences that code for the same CDR3. The rearrangement joins TRBV27 to TRBJ2-7; D is undetermined. The germline V and J ends were trimmed by 3 bases and 3 bases, with 9 bases remaining between them. From germline, CDR1 is MNHEY and CDR2 SMNVEV (reference sequence). The CDR3 has 13 amino acids. This chain's CDR3 is CASSLTGSYEQYF. Here the CDR3 DNA reads TGTGCCAGCAGTTTGACGGGTAGCTACGAGCAGTACTTC.

The chain carries TRBV27 and TRBJ2-5; perhaps TRBD2 as D (6 bases). V gave up 4 bases and J gave up 5 bases, with 20 bases separating them. Germline V gives CDR1 MNHEY, CDR2 SMNVEV (reference sequence). There are 16 residues in the CDR3. The CDR3 nucleotides read TGTGCCAGCAGTTCAACCACTTCCTGGGACTGGGAGACCCAGTACTTC. Translating it yields CASSSTTSWDWETQYF.

The chain uses TRBV11-3 and TRBJ2-3; tentative D call: TRBD2 (5 bases). CDR3 size: 16 residues. Germline V gene sequence: CDR1 SGHNT, CDR2 YENEEA. The ends were cut back, 0 bases at V and 0 bases at J, with 10 bases in the middle. CDR3 sequence: CASSLDRTGSTDTQYF. The CDR3 bases are TGTGCCAGCAGCTTAGATCGGACGGGGAGCACAGATACGCAGTATTTT.

The rearrangement links TRBV3-1 (or the pseudogene TRBV3-2) to TRBJ1-3; tentatively, D is TRBD1 (6 bases). The CDR3 runs to 15 residues. With 4 bases removed from V and 2 bases from J, the gap between germline ends came to 12 bases. Germline lookup yields CDR1 LGHDT and CDR2 YNNKEL (reference sequence). The CDR3 is CASSRNRDPGNTIYF. CDR3 coding DNA: TGTGCCAGCAGCCGAAACAGGGACCCTGGAAACACCATATATTTT.

The V and J genes are TRBV9 and TRBJ2-7; TRBD1 is a possible D gene (5 bases). Germline assignment: CDR1 SGDLS and CDR2 YYNGEE. The CDR3 is 12 residues long. V was shortened by 3 bases and J by 7 bases, with 11 bases between the two germline ends. CDR3 nucleotide sequence: TGTGCCAGCAGCGATCTCAACAGGGAGCAGTACTTC. It codes for CASSDLNREQYF.

V and J are TRBV19 and TRBJ2-1; the match to TRBD2 covers 7 bases. The CDR3 covers 15 residues. V lost 4 bases, J lost 0 bases, and 3 bases stayed unmatched. The germline V gene has CDR1 LNHDA and CDR2 SQIVND (reference sequence). The chain's CDR3 is CASSKSGNSYNEQFF. The CDR3 region has the DNA TGTGCCAGTAGTAAGAGCGGGAACTCCTACAATGAGCAGTTCTTC.

With regard to this clone: A junction boundary mismatches the germline segment, possibly from a read error. This rearrangement joins TRBV20-1 to TRBJ1-4; unclear D gene. Germline CDR1 and CDR2: DFQATT and SNEGSKA (reference sequence). This CDR3 is built from 11 residues. In DNA, the CDR3 is TGCAGTGCTAGTCCGATCGACAAAATGGTTTTT. It yields the protein CSASPIDKMVF.

The J gene is TRBJ1-1, the V gene TRBV5-8; 9 bases map to TRBD1. From germline, CDR1 is SGHTS and CDR2 YDEGEE. V lost 4 bases to trimming and J lost 9 bases; unmatched junction nucleotides: 16. This CDR3 region has 16 residues. The CDR3 region has the DNA TGTGCCAGCAGCGCCTTGACAGGGGGTAATACGGACAAAGCTTTCTTT. Translating it yields CASSALTGGNTDKAFF.

The rearrangement uses TRBV14 and TRBJ2-5, with 7 bases lining up with TRBD1. This CDR3 has 12 residues. Trimming cost V 9 bases and J 5 bases; bases outside gene matches: 6. Germline CDR1 reads SGHDN; CDR2 reads FVKESK. The CDR3 spells CARGQLTETQYF. In nucleotides, the CDR3 is TGTGCCAGGGGACAGTTGACGGAGACCCAGTACTTC.

The V call is TRBV5-1, the J call TRBJ2-1; TRBD2 matches at 8 bases. Trimming removed 4 bases from V and 0 bases from J; junction bases left unmatched: 3. The CDR3 is 15 residues long. Germline values: CDR1 SGHRS, CDR2 YFSETQ. CDR3 sequence reads: CASSPGTSSYNEQFF. CDR3 bases: TGCGCCAGCAGCCCCGGGACTAGCTCCTACAATGAGCAGTTCTTC.

For this clone: The same CDR3 is also encoded by other DNA sequences in this sample. The CDR3 coding sequence is TGTGCCAGTAGTCCTCAGGGGGCCAAAAACATTCAGTACTTC. Its translation is CASSPQGAKNIQYF. The rearrangement uses TRBV19 and TRBJ2-4; the D gene is possibly TRBD1 (6 bases). Trimming stripped 5 bases from V and 1 base from J, with 9 bases between. The germline V gene encodes CDR1 LNHDA and CDR2 SQIVND (reference sequence). The length of the CDR3 is 14 residues.

V usage is TRBV18 and J usage is TRBJ1-1; 8 bases are a match to TRBD1. J lost 5 bases, V lost 5 bases, and 4 bases had no gene match. The CDR3 totals 13 residues. Germline assignment: CDR1 KGHSH and CDR2 LQKENI. This CDR3 reads CASSSGGRTEAFF. CDR3 bases: TGTGCCAGCTCATCAGGGGGCCGGACTGAAGCTTTCTTT. Full variable domain (rest looked up from reference TRBV18 and TRBJ1-1): NAGVMQNPRHLVRRRGQEARLRCSPMKGHSHVYWYRQLPEEGLKFMVYLQKENIIDESGMPKERFSAEFPKEGPSILRIQQVVRGDSAAYFCASSSGGRTEAFFGQGTRLTVV.

J is TRBJ2-5 and V is TRBV28; weak D call: TRBD2 (6 bases). Germline lookup yields CDR1 MDHEN and CDR2 SYDVKM. The ends were cut back, 5 bases at V and 5 bases at J, with 12 bases in the middle. The CDR3 sequence is 13 residues long. For the CDR3, the DNA is TGTGCCAGCAGTCCTGGGACTTTTGAGACCCAGTACTTC. Translated: CASSPGTFETQYF.

J is TRBJ1-6 and V is TRBV23-1; the D gene is possibly TRBD1 (6 bases). TRBV23-1 is an open reading frame whose function is uncertain. Trimming took off 9 bases at V and 8 bases at J, with 17 bases between the two ends. This CDR3 is built from 14 residues. The CDR3 is CARSGVCGDSPLHF. DNA for the CDR3: TGCGCCAGATCAGGGGTCTGCGGAGATTCACCCCTCCACTTT.

Concerning this clone: This CDR3 is also generated by other DNA sequences in the sample. This rearrangement joins TRBV19 to TRBJ1-4; perhaps TRBD1 as D (6 bases). CDR3 size: 13 residues. Germline lookup yields CDR1 LNHDA and CDR2 SQIVND (reference sequence). The ends were cut back, 5 bases at V and 8 bases at J, with 12 bases in the middle. The CDR3 reads CASSRGGGEKLFF. The CDR3 DNA reads TGTGCCAGTAGTCGTGGGGGCGGAGAAAAACTGTTTTTT.

The V and J genes are TRBV15 and TRBJ1-2; TRBD1 might be the D (5 bases). Trimming stripped 9 bases from V and 1 base from J, with 9 bases between. This CDR3 has 12 amino acids. Germline values: CDR1 LNHNV, CDR2 YYDKDF (reference sequence). CDR3 bases: TGTGCCACGACAGCCCTTAACTATGGCTACACCTTC. Translating gives CATTALNYGYTF.

The rearrangement joins TRBV12-3 or TRBV12-4 to TRBJ1-2; D unclear. Trimming shortened V by 7 bases and J by 5 bases, and 14 bases separated the two germline ends. The CDR3 contains 13 residues. The CDR3 coding sequence is TGTGCCAGCACAGTGGGGAGTTCATATGGCTACACCTTC. This gives the protein CASTVGSSYGYTF.

The rearrangement uses TRBV2 and TRBJ1-5; D is unclear. Germline values: CDR1 SNHLY, CDR2 FYNNEI. This CDR3 has 17 residues. Trimming cost V 5 bases and J 4 bases, with 21 bases left between them. The CDR3 region is CASSSHGLTTSNQPQHF. Written as DNA, the CDR3 is TGTGCCAGCAGTTCACATGGACTGACAACCTCGAATCAGCCCCAGCATTTT.

As for this clone: Other DNA sequences within the sample encode an identical CDR3. The chain has TRBV27 and TRBJ1-2, with 8 nucleotides matching TRBD1. The CDR3 consists of 15 residues. V lost 2 bases to trimming and J lost 4 bases; unmatched junction nucleotides: 6. CDR1 is MNHEY, CDR2 SMNVEV, per germline (reference sequence). CDR3 sequence (DNA): TGTGCCAGCAGTTTACTCGGACAGGGTATCTATGGCTACACCTTC. Protein product: CASSLLGQGIYGYTF.

The chain recombines TRBV7-8 with TRBJ1-3; TRBD1 matches at 7 bases. Germline V CDR1 and CDR2: SGHVS, FQNEAQ. This CDR3 has 16 residues. V was pared by 3 bases and J by 2 bases, with 7 bases of the junction left unmatched. CDR3 protein: CASSLQGTAAGNTIYF. Here the CDR3 DNA reads TGTGCCAGCAGCTTGCAAGGGACAGCAGCTGGAAACACCATATATTTT. The complete variable domain, with remaining parts taken from reference TRBV7-8 and TRBJ1-3, reads GAGVSQSPRYKVAKRGQDVALRCDPISGHVSLFWYQQALGQGPEFLTYFQNEAQLDKSGLPSDRFFAERPEGSVSTLKIQRTQQEDSAVYLCASSLQGTAAGNTIYFGEGSWLTVV.

This clone has a handful of counts. The rearrangement uses TRBV7-3 and TRBJ1-1; D is possibly TRBD1 (6 bases). Trimming left V 3 bases short and J 3 bases short, with 8 bases between. Germline CDR1 is SGHTA and CDR2 is FQGTGA. The CDR3 consists of 13 residues. Here the CDR3 reads CASSLDSYTEAFF. As DNA, the CDR3 is TGTGCCAGCAGCTTGGACAGCTACACTGAAGCTTTCTTT.